A selection of T cell receptor beta chains follows, all from one sample in a study of blood T cell repertoires in COVID-19. Profiled with immunoSEQ multiplex PCR; TCRdb holds only in-frame clones, not every one. Among under 95,000 clones listed, about 85% were seen once. Sequenced: peripheral blood. The receptors derive from a woman of 80 years or more with COVID-19, enrolled during active disease. Each CDR3 is given with its conserved first and last residue. A D gene is named only where the DNA matches it firmly. Only some rows state a clone size, as once, few, many or a class for expanded clones.

j_call: TRBJ2-1
d_call: -
v_call: TRBV5-5
clone_size: -
cdr3_nt: TGTGCCAGCAGCTTGGCTGCCACACAGTACAATGAGCAGTTCTTC
cdr3_aa: CASSLAATQYNEQFF

j_call: TRBJ2-5
d_call: TRBD2
v_call: TRBV6-2/TRBV6-3
clone_size: -
cdr3_nt: TGTGCCAGCAGTTCCGGACTAGCGGAGATTCAAGAGACCCAGTACTTC
cdr3_aa: CASSSGLAEIQETQYF

j_call: TRBJ1-2
d_call: TRBD1
v_call: TRBV18
clone_size: -
cdr3_nt: TGTGCCAGCTCACCTGACAGGGTAGGAGGCTACACCTTC
cdr3_aa: CASSPDRVGGYTF

j_call: TRBJ2-3
d_call: -
v_call: TRBV5-4
clone_size: -
cdr3_nt: TGTGCCAGCAGCTTTCAGTCTAGCACAGATACGCAGTATTTT
cdr3_aa: CASSFQSSTDTQYF

j_call: TRBJ1-1
d_call: -
v_call: TRBV5-5
clone_size: -
cdr3_nt: TGTGCCAGCAGCTTGGCAGGGCGGAACACTGAAGCTTTCTTT
cdr3_aa: CASSLAGRNTEAFF

j_call: TRBJ1-5
d_call: -
v_call: TRBV6-2/TRBV6-3
clone_size: -
cdr3_nt: TGTGCCAGCAGTTACCGGGGGGGGCAGCCCCAGCATTTT
cdr3_aa: CASSYRGGQPQHF

j_call: TRBJ1-2
d_call: -
v_call: TRBV7-2
clone_size: -
cdr3_nt: TGTGCCAGCAGCCCAGGGGCAGGGGCCCCCCCCGGCTACACCTTC
cdr3_aa: CASSPGAGAPPGYTF

j_call: TRBJ2-6
d_call: -
v_call: TRBV9
clone_size: -
cdr3_nt: TGTGCCAGCAGCCCTGCCGGATTAGCGCACATACTCTCTGGGGCCAACGTCCTGACTTTC
cdr3_aa: CASSPAGLAHILSGANVLTF

j_call: TRBJ2-1
d_call: TRBD2
v_call: TRBV14
clone_size: -
cdr3_nt: TGTGCCAGCAGCCCAAGACTAGCGGGGAATGAGCAGTTCTTC
cdr3_aa: CASSPRLAGNEQFF

j_call: TRBJ1-1
d_call: -
v_call: TRBV19
clone_size: -
cdr3_nt: TGTGCCAGTAGTCCTAGTGTAGGCACTGAAGCTTTCTTT
cdr3_aa: CASSPSVGTEAFF

j_call: TRBJ1-5
d_call: -
v_call: TRBV18
clone_size: few
cdr3_nt: TGTGCCAGCTCACCACCGGCAGTCTATCAGCCCCAGCATTTT
cdr3_aa: CASSPPAVYQPQHF

j_call: TRBJ2-7
d_call: TRBD1
v_call: TRBV7-6
clone_size: -
cdr3_nt: TGTGCCAGCTCCTTGACCGGGACAGGATCCTACGAGCAGTACTTC
cdr3_aa: CASSLTGTGSYEQYF

j_call: TRBJ1-5
d_call: -
v_call: TRBV5-6
clone_size: -
cdr3_nt: TGTGCCAGCAGCTTGTTTGGGAGGTCAGATCAGCCCCAGCATTTT
cdr3_aa: CASSLFGRSDQPQHF

j_call: TRBJ2-3
d_call: TRBD2
v_call: TRBV18
clone_size: -
cdr3_nt: TGTGCCAGCTCACCAAGTAGGGTAGCGGGGGCCACAGATACGCAGTATTTT
cdr3_aa: CASSPSRVAGATDTQYF

j_call: TRBJ2-4
d_call: TRBD2
v_call: TRBV6-5
clone_size: -
cdr3_nt: TGTGCCAGCAGTCAGACTAGCGGGAGGAGGAACATTCAGTACTTC
cdr3_aa: CASSQTSGRRNIQYF

j_call: TRBJ1-1
d_call: TRBD1
v_call: TRBV10-1
clone_size: -
cdr3_nt: TGCGCCAGCAGTGAGTGGGACAGGGGGCTCCGGGACACTGAAGCTTTCTTT
cdr3_aa: CASSEWDRGLRDTEAFF

j_call: TRBJ1-1
d_call: -
v_call: TRBV12-3/TRBV12-4
clone_size: few
cdr3_nt: TGTGCCAGCCTCAGACAGAGGAACACTGAAGCTTTCTTT
cdr3_aa: CASLRQRNTEAFF

j_call: TRBJ2-4
d_call: TRBD2
v_call: TRBV27
clone_size: -
cdr3_nt: TGTGCCAGCCCGGAAGGCGGGAGGGCCGAAGCCAAAAACATTCAGTACTTC
cdr3_aa: CASPEGGRAEAKNIQYF

j_call: TRBJ2-1
d_call: TRBD1
v_call: TRBV6-6
clone_size: -
cdr3_nt: TGTGCCAGCCGGGACAGGGGACAGGGTACCTACAATGAGCAGTTCTTC
cdr3_aa: CASRDRGQGTYNEQFF

j_call: TRBJ2-1
d_call: TRBD1
v_call: TRBV7-3
clone_size: -
cdr3_nt: TGTGCCAGCAGCCACAGGGGGAACTCCTACAATGAGCAGTTCTTC
cdr3_aa: CASSHRGNSYNEQFF

j_call: TRBJ2-5
d_call: TRBD2
v_call: TRBV18
clone_size: -
cdr3_nt: TGTGCCAGCTCACCAGGGACTAGCGGGGTCCAAGAGACCCAGTACTTC
cdr3_aa: CASSPGTSGVQETQYF

j_call: TRBJ2-7
d_call: -
v_call: TRBV7-9
clone_size: -
cdr3_nt: TGTGCCAGCAGCAAGGACAGACCCCCTGACTTC
cdr3_aa: CASSKDRPPDF

j_call: TRBJ1-2
d_call: TRBD1
v_call: TRBV27
clone_size: -
cdr3_nt: TGTGCCAGCAGTTTGGGCAGGGGGAGAGGGAACTATGGCTACACCTTC
cdr3_aa: CASSLGRGRGNYGYTF

j_call: TRBJ2-7
d_call: TRBD2
v_call: TRBV3-1/TRBV3-2
clone_size: -
cdr3_nt: TGTGCCAGCAGCCCCTCGAGTTGGGGGGGCTCCTACGAGCAGTACTTC
cdr3_aa: CASSPSSWGGSYEQYF

j_call: TRBJ2-5
d_call: -
v_call: TRBV5-6
clone_size: once
cdr3_nt: TGTGCCAGCAGCCCGGTTGGGGGCAGGGAGACCCAGTACTTC
cdr3_aa: CASSPVGGRETQYF

j_call: TRBJ2-7
d_call: -
v_call: TRBV12-3/TRBV12-4
clone_size: -
cdr3_nt: TGTGCCAGCAGGTCGACAGTCTACGAGCAGTACTTC
cdr3_aa: CASRSTVYEQYF

j_call: TRBJ1-1
d_call: TRBD1
v_call: TRBV6-2/TRBV6-3
clone_size: -
cdr3_nt: TGTGCCAGCAGTTACAGCCTCCGGAGACAGGGGACTGAAGCTTTCTTT
cdr3_aa: CASSYSLRRQGTEAFF

j_call: TRBJ1-1
d_call: -
v_call: TRBV7-3
clone_size: -
cdr3_nt: TGTGCCAGCAGCTTACCGGACGGAGGGAACACTGAAGCTTTCTTT
cdr3_aa: CASSLPDGGNTEAFF

j_call: TRBJ2-3
d_call: -
v_call: TRBV27
clone_size: few
cdr3_nt: TGTGCCAGCAGTAAATACACAGATACGCAGTATTTT
cdr3_aa: CASSKYTDTQYF

j_call: TRBJ2-3
d_call: -
v_call: TRBV5-1
clone_size: -
cdr3_nt: TGCGCCAGCAGAGCGATAGAAGCCACAGATACGCAGTATTTT
cdr3_aa: CASRAIEATDTQYF

j_call: TRBJ1-2
d_call: -
v_call: TRBV2
clone_size: once
cdr3_nt: TGTGCCAGCAGTGTGACGATTGACAGTAACTATGGCTACACCTTC
cdr3_aa: CASSVTIDSNYGYTF

j_call: TRBJ2-1
d_call: TRBD2
v_call: TRBV18
clone_size: -
cdr3_nt: TGTGCCAGCTCACCACCGCAGCTAGCGGGAAATGATGAGCAGTTCTTC
cdr3_aa: CASSPPQLAGNDEQFF

j_call: TRBJ2-5
d_call: TRBD2
v_call: TRBV7-8
clone_size: -
cdr3_nt: TGTGCCAGCAGCGCACTCCTGGGAGGGGAGACCCAGTACTTC
cdr3_aa: CASSALLGGETQYF

j_call: TRBJ2-7
d_call: TRBD1
v_call: TRBV12-3/TRBV12-4
clone_size: few
cdr3_nt: TGTGCCAGCACCAGACAGGGGTCCTACGAGCAGTACTTC
cdr3_aa: CASTRQGSYEQYF

j_call: TRBJ1-1
d_call: -
v_call: TRBV20-1
clone_size: -
cdr3_nt: TGCAGTGCTACTACACTAAGGGCTTTCTTT
cdr3_aa: CSATTLRAFF

j_call: TRBJ2-2
d_call: -
v_call: TRBV15
clone_size: -
cdr3_nt: TGTGCCACCAGCAGAGATCAGGGTCTAACCGGGGAGCTGTTTTTT
cdr3_aa: CATSRDQGLTGELFF

j_call: TRBJ1-1
d_call: TRBD1
v_call: TRBV11-1
clone_size: few
cdr3_nt: TGTGCCAGCAGCCCCAGACAGGGATATACTGAAGCTTTCTTT
cdr3_aa: CASSPRQGYTEAFF

j_call: TRBJ1-1
d_call: -
v_call: TRBV19
clone_size: -
cdr3_nt: TGTGCCAGTAGTATAGTAAGAAGCCGTCCGAACACTGAAGCTTTCTTT
cdr3_aa: CASSIVRSRPNTEAFF

j_call: TRBJ1-2
d_call: -
v_call: TRBV7-9
clone_size: -
cdr3_nt: TGTGCCAGCGCGAACCTGAACTATGGCTACACCTTC
cdr3_aa: CASANLNYGYTF

j_call: TRBJ2-7
d_call: -
v_call: TRBV30
clone_size: -
cdr3_nt: TGTGCCTGGAGCGGGGTCTCCTACGAGCAGTACTTC
cdr3_aa: CAWSGVSYEQYF

j_call: TRBJ2-7
d_call: TRBD2
v_call: TRBV18
clone_size: -
cdr3_nt: TGTGCCAGCTCCCTTCGGGAGGGGACAACCTACGAGCAGTACTTC
cdr3_aa: CASSLREGTTYEQYF

j_call: TRBJ2-1
d_call: TRBD1
v_call: TRBV5-4
clone_size: -
cdr3_nt: TGTGCCAGCAGCGTAGGACAGGGGCGGAATGAGCAGTTCTTC
cdr3_aa: CASSVGQGRNEQFF

j_call: TRBJ2-1
d_call: -
v_call: TRBV29-1
clone_size: -
cdr3_nt: TGCAGCGGAACAGGGGGGGGCGAGCAGTTCTTC
cdr3_aa: CSGTGGGEQFF

j_call: TRBJ2-1
d_call: TRBD2
v_call: TRBV9
clone_size: -
cdr3_nt: TGTGCCAGCAGCCCGAGAGGAGGACTAGCGGGAGAGGGTGAGCAGTTCTTC
cdr3_aa: CASSPRGGLAGEGEQFF

j_call: TRBJ2-7
d_call: -
v_call: TRBV5-5
clone_size: -
cdr3_nt: TGTGCCAGCAGCTTGGGTCCATACAGCAGCTCCTACGAGCAGTACTTC
cdr3_aa: CASSLGPYSSSYEQYF

j_call: TRBJ2-2
d_call: TRBD2
v_call: TRBV9
clone_size: once
cdr3_nt: TGTGCCAGCAGCACACTAGGACTAGCGGGAACCACGCCGGGGGAGCTGTTTTTT
cdr3_aa: CASSTLGLAGTTPGELFF

j_call: TRBJ2-7
d_call: TRBD1
v_call: TRBV2
clone_size: -
cdr3_nt: TGTGCCAGCAGCCGGGACAGGGGGTCCGAGCAGTACTTC
cdr3_aa: CASSRDRGSEQYF

j_call: TRBJ2-3
d_call: TRBD2
v_call: TRBV27
clone_size: -
cdr3_nt: TGTGCCAGCTCTTTACCCTCACTAGCGGGGAGGGCAGATACGCAGTATTTT
cdr3_aa: CASSLPSLAGRADTQYF